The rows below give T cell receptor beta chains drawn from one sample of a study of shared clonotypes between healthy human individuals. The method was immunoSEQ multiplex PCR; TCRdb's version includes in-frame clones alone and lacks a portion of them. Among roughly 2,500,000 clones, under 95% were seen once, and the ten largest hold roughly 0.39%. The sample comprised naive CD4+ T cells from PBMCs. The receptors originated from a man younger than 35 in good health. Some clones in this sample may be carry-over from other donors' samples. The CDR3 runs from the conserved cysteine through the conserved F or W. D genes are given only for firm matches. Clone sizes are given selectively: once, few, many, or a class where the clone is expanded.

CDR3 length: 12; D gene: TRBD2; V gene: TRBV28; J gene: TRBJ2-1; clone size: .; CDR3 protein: CASGTSRNEQFF; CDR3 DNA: TGTGCCAGCGGGACTAGTAGGAATGAGCAGTTCTTC
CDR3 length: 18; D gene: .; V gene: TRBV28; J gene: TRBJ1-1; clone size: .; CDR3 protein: CASSPSTARRKKNTEAFF; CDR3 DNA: TGTGCCAGCAGTCCTTCGACAGCAAGAAGGAAAAAGAACACTGAAGCTTTCTTT
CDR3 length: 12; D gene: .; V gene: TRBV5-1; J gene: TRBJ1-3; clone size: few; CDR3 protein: CASSLAGNTIYF; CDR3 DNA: TGCGCCAGCAGCTTGGCCGGAAACACCATATATTTT
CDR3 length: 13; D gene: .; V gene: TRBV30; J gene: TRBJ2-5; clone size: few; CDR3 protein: CAWGRGQQETQYF; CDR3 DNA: TGTGCCTGGGGAAGGGGACAACAAGAGACCCAGTACTTC
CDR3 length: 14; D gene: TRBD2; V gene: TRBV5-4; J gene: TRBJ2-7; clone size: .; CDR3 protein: CASNLAGGPGEQYF; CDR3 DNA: TGTGCCAGCAATCTAGCGGGAGGGCCGGGTGAGCAGTACTTC
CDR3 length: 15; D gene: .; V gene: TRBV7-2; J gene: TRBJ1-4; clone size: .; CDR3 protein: CASSRTGSPGEKLFF; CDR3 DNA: TGTGCCAGCAGCCGAACAGGGAGCCCAGGCGAAAAACTGTTTTTT
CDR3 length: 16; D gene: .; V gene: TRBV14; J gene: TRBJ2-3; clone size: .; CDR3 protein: CASSQGPRGGADTQYF; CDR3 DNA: TGTGCCAGCAGCCAAGGACCCCGGGGTGGGGCAGATACGCAGTATTTT
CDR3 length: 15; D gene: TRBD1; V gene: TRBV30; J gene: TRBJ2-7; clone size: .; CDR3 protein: CAWSPQGAGTYEQYF; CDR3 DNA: TGTGCCTGGAGCCCCCAGGGGGCGGGTACCTACGAGCAGTACTTC
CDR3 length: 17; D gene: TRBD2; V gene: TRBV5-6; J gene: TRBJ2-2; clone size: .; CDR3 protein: CASSFRQGLADTGELFF; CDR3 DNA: TGTGCCAGCAGCTTTCGTCAGGGACTAGCAGACACCGGGGAGCTGTTTTTT
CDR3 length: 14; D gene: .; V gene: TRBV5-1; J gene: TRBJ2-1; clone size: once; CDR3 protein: CASSYDGANNEQFF; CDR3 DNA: TGCGCCAGCTCCTACGACGGGGCGAACAATGAGCAGTTCTTC
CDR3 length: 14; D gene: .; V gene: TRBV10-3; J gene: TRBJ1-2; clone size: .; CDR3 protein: CASLSGGTNHGYTF; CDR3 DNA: TGTGCCTCCCTATCTGGGGGGACAAACCATGGCTACACCTTC
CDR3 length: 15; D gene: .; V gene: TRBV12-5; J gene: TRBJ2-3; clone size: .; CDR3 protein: CASGLGAPGTDTQYF; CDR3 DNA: TGTGCTAGTGGTTTAGGTGCCCCGGGCACAGATACGCAGTATTTT
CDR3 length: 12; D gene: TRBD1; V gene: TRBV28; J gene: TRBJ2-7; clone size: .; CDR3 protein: CASRQGRYEQYF; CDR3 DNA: TGTGCCAGTCGACAGGGGAGGTACGAGCAGTACTTC
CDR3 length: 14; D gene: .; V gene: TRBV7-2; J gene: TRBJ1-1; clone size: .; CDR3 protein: CASTLGGVGTEAFF; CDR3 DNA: TGTGCCAGCACCCTGGGGGGGGTGGGCACTGAAGCTTTCTTT
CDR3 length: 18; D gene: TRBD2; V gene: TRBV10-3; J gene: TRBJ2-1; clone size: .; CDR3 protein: CAISSGLAGTRSYNEQFF; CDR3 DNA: TGTGCCATCAGTTCGGGACTAGCGGGAACACGCTCCTACAATGAGCAGTTCTTC
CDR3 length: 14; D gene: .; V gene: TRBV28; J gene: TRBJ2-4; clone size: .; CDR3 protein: CASSFALAKNIQYF; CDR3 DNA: TGTGCCAGCAGTTTTGCGCTAGCCAAAAACATTCAGTACTTC
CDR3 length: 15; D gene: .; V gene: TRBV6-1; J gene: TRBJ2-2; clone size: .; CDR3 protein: CASRGSLPNTGELFF; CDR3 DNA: TGTGCCAGCAGAGGATCTCTACCGAACACCGGGGAGCTGTTTTTT
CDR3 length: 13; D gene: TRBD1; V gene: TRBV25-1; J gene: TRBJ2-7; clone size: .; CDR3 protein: CASRPGQTYEQYF; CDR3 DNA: TGTGCCAGCAGGCCGGGACAGACCTACGAGCAGTACTTC
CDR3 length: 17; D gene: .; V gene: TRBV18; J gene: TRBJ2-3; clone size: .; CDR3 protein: CASSPRSPRTVTDTQYF; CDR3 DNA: TGTGCCAGCTCACCACGAAGTCCCAGGACAGTCACAGATACGCAGTATTTT
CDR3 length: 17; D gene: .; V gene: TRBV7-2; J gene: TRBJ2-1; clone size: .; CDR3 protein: CASSSQEEGYGYNEQFF; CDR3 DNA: TGTGCCAGCAGCTCCCAAGAAGAGGGGTATGGGTACAATGAGCAGTTCTTC
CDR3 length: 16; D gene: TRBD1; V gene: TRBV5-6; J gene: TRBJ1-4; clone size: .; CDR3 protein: CASSLSGTVHNEKLFF; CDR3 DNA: TGTGCCAGCAGCTTGTCCGGGACAGTGCATAATGAAAAACTGTTTTTT
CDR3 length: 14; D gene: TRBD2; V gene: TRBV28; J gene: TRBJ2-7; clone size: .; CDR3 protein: CASTRAGGAYEQYF; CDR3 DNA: TGTGCCAGCACCAGAGCGGGAGGAGCCTACGAGCAGTACTTC
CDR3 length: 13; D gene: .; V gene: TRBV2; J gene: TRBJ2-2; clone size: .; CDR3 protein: CASTIGGSGELFF; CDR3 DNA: TGTGCCAGCACGATAGGGGGATCCGGGGAGCTGTTTTTT
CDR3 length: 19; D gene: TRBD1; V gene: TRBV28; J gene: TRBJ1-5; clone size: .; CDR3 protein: CASSLFDRGRDTRNQPQHF; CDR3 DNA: TGTGCCAGCAGTTTATTCGACAGGGGGCGAGATACGCGCAATCAGCCCCAGCATTTT
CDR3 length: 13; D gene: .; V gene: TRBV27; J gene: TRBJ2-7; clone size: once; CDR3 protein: CASSFGTSYEQYF; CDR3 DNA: TGTGCCAGCAGTTTTGGAACCTCCTACGAGCAGTACTTC
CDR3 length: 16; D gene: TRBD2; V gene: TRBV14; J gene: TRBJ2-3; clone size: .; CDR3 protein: CASSQDVRLAADTQYF; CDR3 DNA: TGTGCCAGCAGCCAAGATGTGCGGCTAGCGGCAGATACGCAGTATTTT
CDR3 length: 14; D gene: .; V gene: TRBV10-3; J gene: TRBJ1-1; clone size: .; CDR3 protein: CAIRTESMNTEAFF; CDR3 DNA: TGTGCCATCAGAACGGAGAGCATGAACACTGAAGCTTTCTTT